This TCR beta chain came from a study of cytomegalovirus exposure and HLA in healthy donors. Points from the study as a whole: Rarity held for most TCR sequences, but there were some public TCRs that occurred in many donors. A later analysis showed HLA-associated TCR beta chains outstripping equally common others in clonal expansion. Several of the most significant clusters appeared linked to common viral pathogens, based on a later analysis.

It was with 60 Vbeta and 13 Jbeta primers that the PCR ran. Repertoires were generated with immunoSEQ multiplex PCR, while TCRdb's copy carries only in-frame clones and drops some. Seen here are about 91,000 clones, about two thirds observed once, and the top ten hold approximately 2.2%. To note about this clone: Its antigen remains unknown.

V was clipped by 1 base and J by 1 base; unmatched bases: 4. CDR1 and CDR2 (germline): LGHNA, YSLEER. The CDR3 spans 16 residues. The sequence was obtained from a human donor in good health. Sequencing was carried out using PBMCs. The chain uses TRBV4-3 and TRBJ2-3; 8 nucleotides match TRBD2. This CDR3 is CASSQVTSGRTDTQYF. Written as DNA, the CDR3 is TGCGCCAGCAGCCAAGTTACTAGCGGACGCACAGATACGCAGTATTTT.